Below are 17 T cell receptor beta chains sequenced from a single sample in a study of metastatic and nonmetastatic thyroid tumors (dated by TCRdb to between 2020 and 2021). Receptors were amplified or captured by PCR. The data were produced on an Illumina HiSeq 4000. TCRdb trimmed the raw reads at Q25, called clones with MiXCR and kept productive beta chains. The sample table contains 25,000 to 30,000 clones; only one count was recorded for around a fifth of them. The top ten clones comprise more than 25% of the sample. None of the patients had been given any treatment before thyroid surgery. Specimen: blood. These receptors all stem from a male donor with papillary thyroid cancer or a benign thyroid nodule (not recorded which). Some clones in this sample may be carry-over from other donors' samples.

For this clone: Sequence at one end of the junction differs from germline and may be a read error. This chain links TRBV27 with TRBJ1-2; 10 nucleotides line up with TRBD1. This CDR3 has 13 residues. The germline gives CDR1 MNHEY, CDR2 SMNVEV (reference sequence). For the CDR3, the DNA is TGTGCCAGCAGTTTGACAGGGGGCAATGGCAACACCTTC. It is translated as CASSLTGGNGNTF.

The chain is built from TRBV11-2 and TRBJ1-2; D is ambiguous. The V end was cut by 1 base, the J end by 1 base, with 16 bases between. Germline V CDR1 and CDR2: SGHAT, FQNNGV. The CDR3 spans 17 residues. CDR3 nucleotides: TGTGCCAGCAGCTTAGGGTCCGAGCGGCTTCGTAACTATGGCTACACCTTC. Translated, it gives CASSLGSERLRNYGYTF. The whole variable domain, remainder taken from reference TRBV11-2 and TRBJ1-2, is EAGVAQSPRYKIIEKRQSVAFWCNPISGHATLYWYQQILGQGPKLLIQFQNNGVVDDSQLPKDRFSAERLKGVDSTLKIQPAKLEDSAVYLCASSLGSERLRNYGYTFGSGTRLTVV.

This clone was counted at least ten times. The chain has TRBV2 and TRBJ1-4, with 7 bases fitting TRBD1. Germline V gene lookup returns CDR1 SNHLY and CDR2 FYNNEI. The CDR3 totals 16 residues. The V segment lost 1 base and the J segment 7 bases; nucleotides outside the gene matches: 9. CDR3 residues: CASSEGRGGVGEKLFF. The CDR3 DNA follows: TGTGCCAGCAGTGAAGGGAGAGGGGGCGTAGGTGAAAAACTGTTTTTT.

This clone came up many times. The chain combines TRBV30 with TRBJ1-5; maybe TRBD1 (6 bases). Trimming removed 0 bases from V and 2 bases from J, with 17 bases in between. The CDR3 extends over 17 amino acids. In germline, CDR1 is GTSNPN, CDR2 SVGIG (reference sequence). The CDR3 is CAWSVRGGGLGNQPQHF. The CDR3 bases are TGTGCCTGGAGTGTACGAGGGGGAGGATTGGGCAATCAGCCCCAGCATTTT.

The gene calls are TRBV5-1 and TRBJ2-7; D ambiguous. This CDR3 has 13 residues. Germline V lookup: CDR1 SGHRS, CDR2 YFSETQ. With 1 base removed from V and 7 bases from J, the gap between germline ends came to 12 bases. CDR3 bases: TGCGCCAGCAGCTTGTACGCGACCCGGGAGCAGTACTTC. Protein product: CASSLYATREQYF.

This clone was seen ten or more times. Other nucleotide sequences in the sample specify the same CDR3. The chain uses TRBV11-2 and TRBJ2-1; the match to TRBD2 covers 13 bases. In germline, CDR1 is SGHAT, CDR2 FQNNGV. This CDR3 region has 17 residues. Trimming cost V 2 bases and J 8 bases; bases outside gene matches: 9. This chain's CDR3 is CASSLLKGLAGLDEQFF. CDR3 DNA sequence: TGTGCCAGCAGCTTATTAAAGGGACTAGCGGGATTGGATGAGCAGTTCTTC.

This clone has ten or more counts. V gene TRBV2 combines with J gene TRBJ1-3; D is undetermined. V dropped 6 bases and J dropped 0 bases, with 12 bases sitting between them. Germline V gives CDR1 SNHLY, CDR2 FYNNEI. CDR3 length equals 15 residues. The DNA for the CDR3 is TGTGCCAGCAGCCTCGGACTTACCTCTGGAAACACCATATATTTT. Protein sequence: CASSLGLTSGNTIYF.

This clone was seen at least ten times. V usage is TRBV6-1 and J usage is TRBJ2-7, with TRBD1 identical over 8 bases. CDR1 MNHNS and CDR2 SASEGT come from the germline V gene. The CDR3 contains 13 residues. V gave up 9 bases and J gave up 2 bases; unmatched junction bases: 6. This CDR3 reads CASRKQGAYEQYF. The DNA for the CDR3 is TGTGCCAGTCGTAAACAGGGGGCCTACGAGCAGTACTTC.

This clone has at least ten counts. This chain uses TRBV6-6 with TRBJ2-1; D gene uncertain. CDR3 length: 13 amino acids. The germline CDR1 and CDR2 sequences are MNHNY and SVGAGI (reference sequence). With 2 bases removed from V and 8 bases from J, the gap between germline ends came to 10 bases. The CDR3 is CASSYIQVDEQFF. The CDR3 bases are TGTGCCAGCAGTTACATCCAAGTTGATGAGCAGTTCTTC.

This clone was counted at least ten times. The chain recombines TRBV30 with TRBJ2-5, with D maybe TRBD1 (6 bases). CDR1 GTSNPN and CDR2 SVGIG come from the germline V gene (reference sequence). V was cut by 5 bases and J by 5 bases, with 12 bases left in between. The CDR3 loop spans 12 amino acids. Written as DNA, the CDR3 is TGTGCCTGGGGACAGCCCGGGGAGACCCAGTACTTC. The encoded protein is CAWGQPGETQYF.

The J gene is TRBJ2-7, the V gene TRBV11-2; perhaps TRBD2 as D (6 bases). The CDR3 is made up of 12 amino acids. Trimming took off 7 bases at V and 5 bases at J, with 12 bases between the two ends. Germline V gene data show CDR1 as SGHAT and CDR2 as FQNNGV. The CDR3 DNA follows: TGTGCCAGCAACACCGGGAGCCACGAGCAGTACTTC. Its translation is CASNTGSHEQYF.

This clone occurred many times. This chain connects TRBV7-8 to TRBJ1-2, with D perhaps TRBD1 (5 bases). CDR1 and CDR2 (germline): SGHVS, FQNEAQ. V lost 5 bases and J 8 bases, leaving 15 bases between the germline ends. The CDR3 runs 13 residues. The CDR3 loop is CASSPGHTGGYTF. The CDR3 DNA sequence: TGTGCCAGCAGCCCCGGACATACAGGCGGCTACACCTTC.

Notes on this clone: A read error may account for a junction end that differs from germline. The chain joins TRBV5-1 to TRBJ2-7; weak D call: TRBD2 (6 bases). The CDR3 has 12 residues. Germline assignment: CDR1 SGHRS and CDR2 YFSETQ. The CDR3 protein is CSSRRGPYEPYF. For the CDR3, the DNA is TGCTCCAGCAGGAGGGGCCCTTACGAGCCGTACTTC.

In its sample, this clone was seen many times. The chain carries TRBV19 and TRBJ1-1; D is ambiguous. Per the germline V gene, CDR1 is LNHDA and CDR2 is SQIVND (reference sequence). Trimming took 6 bases from V and 5 from J, leaving 13 bases between them. CDR3 length: 13 residues. The CDR3 DNA sequence: TGTGCCAGTAGCCCGGAGAGGAGGACTGAAGCTTTCTTT. Protein sequence: CASSPERRTEAFF.

This clone was counted ten times or more. The rearrangement uses TRBV9 and TRBJ1-2; tentatively, D is TRBD1 (5 bases). CDR3 length: 15 amino acids. Germline-derived CDR1 and CDR2 are SGDLS and YYNGEE. The V end was cut by 4 bases, the J end by 3 bases, with 16 bases between. CDR3 in DNA: TGTGCCAGCAGCCCCGGGACCGCAGTAGACTATGGCTACACCTTC. Translating gives CASSPGTAVDYGYTF.

This clone was counted ten times or more. J is TRBJ1-2 and V is TRBV11-2, with 12 bases fitting TRBD1. CDR3 size: 18 residues. In germline, CDR1 is SGHAT, CDR2 FQNNGV. J gave up 8 bases and V 0 bases, and 13 bases lay outside the gene matches. The CDR3 DNA sequence: TGTGCCAGCAGCTTAGACCTACTACGGGACAGGGGGCCTCTGGGCTACACCTTC. It yields the protein CASSLDLLRDRGPLGYTF.

This clone was seen many times. The V call is TRBV3-1, the J call TRBJ2-5, with D perhaps TRBD1 (6 bases). CDR3 length equals 14 residues. Germline CDR1 is LGHDT and CDR2 is YNNKEL (reference sequence). V was trimmed by 3 bases and J by 5 bases, leaving 13 bases between them. The CDR3 region is CASSQNTQGETQYF. In DNA form, the CDR3 reads TGTGCCAGCAGCCAGAACACCCAGGGGGAGACCCAGTACTTC.